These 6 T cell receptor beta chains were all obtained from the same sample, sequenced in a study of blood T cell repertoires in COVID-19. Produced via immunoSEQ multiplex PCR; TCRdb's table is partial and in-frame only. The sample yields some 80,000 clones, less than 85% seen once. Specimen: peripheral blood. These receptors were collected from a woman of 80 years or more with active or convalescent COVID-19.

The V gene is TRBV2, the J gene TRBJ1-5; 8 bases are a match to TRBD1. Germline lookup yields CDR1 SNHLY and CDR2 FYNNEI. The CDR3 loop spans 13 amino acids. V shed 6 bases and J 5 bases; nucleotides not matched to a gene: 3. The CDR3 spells CASSQGAHQPQHF. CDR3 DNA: TGTGCCAGCAGCCAGGGGGCTCATCAGCCCCAGCATTTT.

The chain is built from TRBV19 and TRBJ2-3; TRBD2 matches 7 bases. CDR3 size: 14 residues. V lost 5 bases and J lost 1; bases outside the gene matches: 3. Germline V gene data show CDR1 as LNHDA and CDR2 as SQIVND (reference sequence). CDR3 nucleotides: TGTGCCAGTAGTCCGGGACTACGCACAGATACGCAGTATTTT. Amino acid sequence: CASSPGLRTDTQYF.

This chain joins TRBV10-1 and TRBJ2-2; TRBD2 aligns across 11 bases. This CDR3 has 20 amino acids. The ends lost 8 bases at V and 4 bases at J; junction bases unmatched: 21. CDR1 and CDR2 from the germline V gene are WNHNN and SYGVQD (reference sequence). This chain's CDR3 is CASLIDFGNSGRAGTGELFF. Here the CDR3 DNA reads TGCGCCAGCCTGATCGACTTCGGGAATAGCGGGAGGGCGGGCACCGGGGAGCTGTTTTTT.

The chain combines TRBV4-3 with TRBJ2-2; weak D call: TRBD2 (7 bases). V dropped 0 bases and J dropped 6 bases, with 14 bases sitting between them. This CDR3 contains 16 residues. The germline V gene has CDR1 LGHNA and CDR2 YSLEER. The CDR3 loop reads CASSQDSGRGAGELFF. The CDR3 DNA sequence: TGCGCCAGCAGCCAAGATTCGGGGAGGGGGGCCGGGGAGCTGTTTTTT.

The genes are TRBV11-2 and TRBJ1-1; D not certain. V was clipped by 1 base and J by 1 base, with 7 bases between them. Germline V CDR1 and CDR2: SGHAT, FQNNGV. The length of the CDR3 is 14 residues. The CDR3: CASSLAAENTEAFF. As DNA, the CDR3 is TGTGCCAGCAGCTTAGCGGCGGAGAACACTGAAGCTTTCTTT.

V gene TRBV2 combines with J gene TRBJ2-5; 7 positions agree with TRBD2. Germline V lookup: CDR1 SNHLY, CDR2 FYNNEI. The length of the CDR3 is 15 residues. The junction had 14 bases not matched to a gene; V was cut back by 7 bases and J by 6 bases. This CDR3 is CASNAQGRERKTQYF. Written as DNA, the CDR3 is TGTGCCAGCAATGCACAAGGGCGGGAGCGGAAGACCCAGTACTTC.